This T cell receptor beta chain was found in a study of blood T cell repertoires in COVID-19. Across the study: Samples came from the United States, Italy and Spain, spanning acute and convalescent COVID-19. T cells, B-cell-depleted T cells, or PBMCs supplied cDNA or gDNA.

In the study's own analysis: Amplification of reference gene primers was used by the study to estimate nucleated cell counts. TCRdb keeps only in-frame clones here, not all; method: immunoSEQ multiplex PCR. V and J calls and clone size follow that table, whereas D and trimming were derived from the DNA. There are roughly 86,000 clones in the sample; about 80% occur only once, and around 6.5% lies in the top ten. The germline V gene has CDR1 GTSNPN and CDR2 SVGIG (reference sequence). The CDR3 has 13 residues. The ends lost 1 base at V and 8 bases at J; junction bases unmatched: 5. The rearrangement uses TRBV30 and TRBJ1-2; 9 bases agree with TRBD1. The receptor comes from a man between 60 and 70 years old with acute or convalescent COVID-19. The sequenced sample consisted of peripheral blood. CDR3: CAWSGYRGQGYTF. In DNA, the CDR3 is TGTGCCTGGAGTGGATACAGGGGGCAAGGCTACACCTTC.